The next 4 T cell receptor beta chains were all read from a single sample in a study of neurological immune-mediated disorders. Via MiXCR, TCRdb re-called the 5' RACE reads, giving one row per CDR3 protein. Counted here are approximately 45,000 distinct CDR3 sequences, over 9.5% occurring once; the ten biggest clones make up 1.3%. The sample comprised PBMCs. The receptors shown here come from a female donor in good health.

Many counts were recorded for this clonotype. The V gene is TRBV19, the J gene TRBJ1-5; D gene ambiguous. The germline V gene encodes CDR1 LNHDA and CDR2 SQIVND (reference sequence). This CDR3 contains 14 residues. V lost 4 bases to trimming and J lost 3 bases, with 10 bases between them. The CDR3: CASSTPTINQPQHF. CDR3 DNA sequence: TGTGCCAGTAGTACGCCCACGATCAATCAGCCCCAGCATTTT.

This clonotype was counted ten times or more. V usage is TRBV27 and J usage is TRBJ1-1; D gene ambiguous. The CDR3 is 13 residues long. CDR1 and CDR2 (germline): MNHEY, SMNVEV (reference sequence). Trimming stripped 10 bases from V and 7 bases from J, with 19 bases between. The CDR3 protein is CATRGMGYSEAFF. CDR3 DNA sequence: TGTGCCACCCGTGGTATGGGCTATAGTGAAGCTTTCTTT.

This clonotype appeared many times. The chain links TRBV5-6 to TRBJ2-1; 10 nucleotides agree with TRBD1. From germline, CDR1 is SGHDT and CDR2 YYEEEE. This CDR3 is 16 amino acids long. The junction had 5 bases not matched to a gene; V was cut back by 3 bases and J by 2 bases. Written as DNA, the CDR3 is TGTGCCAGCAGCTCTGACAGGGGGCGGACCTACAATGAGCAGTTCTTC. Its protein product is CASSSDRGRTYNEQFF.

This clonotype is medium-sized within its sample. The V gene is TRBV5-6, the J gene TRBJ2-7; D not certain. The length of the CDR3 is 16 residues. V was shortened by 4 bases and J by 7 bases, with 24 bases between the two germline ends. Germline-derived CDR1 and CDR2 are SGHDT and YYEEEE. DNA of the CDR3: TGTGCCAGCAGCGTACTCGGGCAGGCCCTATTAAGGGAGCAGTACTTC. As protein: CASSVLGQALLREQYF. The entire variable domain, with the rest obtained from reference TRBV5-6 and TRBJ2-7, is as follows: DAGVTQSPTHLIKTRGQQVTLRCSPKSGHDTVSWYQQALGQGPQFIFQYYEEEERQRGNFPDRFSGHQFPNYSSELNVNALLLGDSALYLCASSVLGQALLREQYFGPGTRLTVT.